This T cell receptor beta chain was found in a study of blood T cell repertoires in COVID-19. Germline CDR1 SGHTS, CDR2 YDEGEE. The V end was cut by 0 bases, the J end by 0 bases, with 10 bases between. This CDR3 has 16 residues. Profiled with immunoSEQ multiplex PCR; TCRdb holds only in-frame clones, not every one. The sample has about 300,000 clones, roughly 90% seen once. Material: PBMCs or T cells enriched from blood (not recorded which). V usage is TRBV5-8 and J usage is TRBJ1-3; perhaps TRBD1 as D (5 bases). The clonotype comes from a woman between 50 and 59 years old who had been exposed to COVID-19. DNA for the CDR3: TGTGCCAGCAGCTTGGTGAGGACAATCTCTGGAAACACCATATATTTT. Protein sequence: CASSLVRTISGNTIYF. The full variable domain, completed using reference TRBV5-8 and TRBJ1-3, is EAGVTQSPTHLIKTRGQQATLRCSPISGHTSVYWYQQALGLGLQFLLWYDEGEERNRGNFPPRFSGRQFPNYSSELNVNALELEDSALYLCASSLVRTISGNTIYFGEGSWLTVV.